A single sample gave rise to the 24 T cell receptor beta chains below, sequenced in a study of vaccination effects on CD4 cells after COVID-19. Profiled with immunoSEQ multiplex PCR; TCRdb holds only in-frame clones, not every one. This sample carries approximately 28,000 clones, 70% to 75% of them seen once, and the ten largest clones take around 13%. No antigen has been identified for these receptors. Antigen-specific CD4+ T cells expanded by the ViraFEST assay with viral peptide pools were then sequenced. At the end of 10 days of culture, CD4+ T cells were isolated. Each participant was given two doses of one vaccine (BNT162b2 or mRNA-1273). The input for sequencing was CD4+ T cells from PBMCs cultured with HCoV-229E spike peptides, taken after COVID-19 vaccination. These receptors all stem from a human donor who received a COVID-19 vaccine.

This clone is a singleton in its sample. This sequence joins TRBV19 and TRBJ1-3, with D uncertain. The CDR3 extends over 15 amino acids. Germline lookup yields CDR1 LNHDA and CDR2 SQIVND (reference sequence). V shed 7 bases and J shed 0 bases, with 13 bases lying between them. CDR3 DNA sequence: TGTGCCAGTATCGACCGCGGGAGCTCTGGAAACACCATATATTTT. Translating it yields CASIDRGSSGNTIYF.

The rearrangement uses TRBV19 and TRBJ2-3; TRBD2 matches 10 bases. The CDR3 sequence is 14 residues long. Germline V gene lookup returns CDR1 LNHDA and CDR2 SQIVND (reference sequence). V gave up 5 bases and J gave up 1 base; unmatched junction bases: 0. The CDR3 sequence: CASSGTSGTDTQYF. For the CDR3, the DNA is TGTGCCAGTAGTGGGACTAGCGGCACAGATACGCAGTATTTT. The entire variable domain, with the rest obtained from reference TRBV19 and TRBJ2-3, is as follows: DGGITQSPKYLFRKEGQNVTLSCEQNLNHDAMYWYRQDPGQGLRLIYYSQIVNDFQKGDIAEGYSVSREKKESFPLTVTSAQKNPTAFYLCASSGTSGTDTQYFGPGTRLTVL.

The V gene is TRBV19, the J gene TRBJ2-3; maybe TRBD1 (6 bases). This CDR3 has 15 amino acids. V was trimmed by 1 base and J by 1 base, leaving 9 bases between them. Per germline, CDR1 LNHDA and CDR2 SQIVND (reference sequence). CDR3 region: CASSIGPGGTDTQYF. DNA of the CDR3: TGTGCCAGTAGTATAGGCCCAGGGGGCACAGATACGCAGTATTTT.

This clone was counted once. This chain uses TRBV19 with TRBJ1-2; D is unresolved. V shed 8 bases and J shed 0 bases, with 16 bases lying between them. CDR3 length: 15 amino acids. The germline gives CDR1 LNHDA, CDR2 SQIVND (reference sequence). CDR3 sequence reads: CASSRERTANYGYTF. DNA for the CDR3: TGTGCCAGTTCAAGGGAGAGGACTGCTAACTATGGCTACACCTTC.

The chain has TRBV5-1 and TRBJ2-6, with unresolved D. CDR1 is SGHRS, CDR2 YFSETQ, per germline. Trimming shortened V by 2 bases and J by 0 bases, and 6 bases separated the two germline ends. The CDR3 loop spans 15 amino acids. The CDR3 DNA reads TGCGCCAGCAGCTTTCAAAGCTCTGGGGCCAACGTCCTGACTTTC. Translation gives CASSFQSSGANVLTF.

The genes are TRBV5-1 and TRBJ2-1, with a weak D call TRBD2 (6 bases). The CDR3 totals 16 residues. Germline-derived CDR1 and CDR2 are SGHRS and YFSETQ. Trimming pared 2 bases from V and 0 bases from J, leaving 12 bases between. The CDR3 DNA reads TGCGCCAGCAGCTTCGGGGGAACTATCTCCTACAATGAGCAGTTCTTC. Protein: CASSFGGTISYNEQFF.

This clone was observed a few times. The chain couples TRBV7-8 to TRBJ1-3, with TRBD1 identical over 8 bases. After removal of 3 bases from V and 4 bases from J, the junction contained 8 bases not matched to a gene. There are 16 residues in the CDR3. Germline CDR1 reads SGHVS; CDR2 reads FQNEAQ. The CDR3 loop reads CASSLGQAQRGNTIYF. The DNA for the CDR3 is TGTGCCAGCAGCTTGGGACAGGCCCAACGCGGAAACACCATATATTTT. The full variable domain, with the rest looked up from reference TRBV7-8 and TRBJ1-3, is GAGVSQSPRYKVAKRGQDVALRCDPISGHVSLFWYQQALGQGPEFLTYFQNEAQLDKSGLPSDRFFAERPEGSVSTLKIQRTQQEDSAVYLCASSLGQAQRGNTIYFGEGSWLTVV.

The chain links TRBV5-1 to TRBJ1-1, with D uncertain. V lost 6 bases to trimming and J lost 1 base, with 13 bases between them. The germline CDR1 and CDR2 sequences are SGHRS and YFSETQ. This CDR3 has 14 amino acids. CDR3 in DNA: TGCGCCAGCACAAGCGGTGAAGAGAACACTGAAGCTTTCTTT. This sequence encodes CASTSGEENTEAFF.

The rearrangement uses TRBV5-1 and TRBJ1-1; D not resolved. Germline values: CDR1 SGHRS, CDR2 YFSETQ. The CDR3 is 16 amino acids. Trimming pared 4 bases from V and 4 bases from J, leaving 20 bases between. In DNA form, the CDR3 reads TGCGCCAGCAGCCTCGGTCCCGGGAGCTTGGGCACTGAAGCTTTCTTT. Encoded protein: CASSLGPGSLGTEAFF.

The V gene is TRBV7-9, the J gene TRBJ2-7, with D uncertain. The CDR3 extends over 11 amino acids. Germline V gene sequence: CDR1 SEHNR, CDR2 FQNEAQ (reference sequence). V was shortened by 4 bases and J by 2 bases, with 3 bases between the two germline ends. The CDR3 is CASSSAYEQYF. The CDR3 nucleotides are TGTGCCAGCAGCTCAGCCTACGAGCAGTACTTC. The full variable domain, in which reference TRBV7-9 and TRBJ2-7 provide the parts outside the CDR3, is DTGVSQNPRHKITKRGQNVTFRCDPISEHNRLYWYRQTLGQGPEFLTYFQNEAQLEKSRLLSDRFSAERPKGSFSTLEIQRTEQGDSAMYLCASSSAYEQYFGPGTRLTVT.

This clone was observed a few times. The genes are TRBV5-4 and TRBJ1-1; D perhaps matches TRBD1 (5 bases). The CDR3 loop spans 13 amino acids. V gave up 4 bases and J gave up 1 base, with 8 bases separating them. CDR1 and CDR2 from the germline V gene are SGHNT and YYREEE (reference sequence). This chain's CDR3 is CASSRDRNTEAFF. CDR3 DNA sequence: TGTGCCAGCAGCAGAGACAGGAACACTGAAGCTTTCTTT.

The chain employs TRBV6-4 and TRBJ2-2, with D possibly matching TRBD2 (6 bases). The germline V and J ends were trimmed by 5 bases and 2 bases, with 18 bases remaining between them. CDR3 length: 17 amino acids. Per germline, CDR1 MRHNA and CDR2 SNTAGT. CDR3 residues: CASSPKEGWTNTGELFF. DNA of the CDR3: TGTGCCAGCAGTCCCAAGGAGGGATGGACTAACACCGGGGAGCTGTTTTTT.

The CDR3 nucleotides are TGTGCCAGCAGCGCCCGGACAGACACTGAAGCTTTCTTT. Translating it yields CASSARTDTEAFF. V and J are TRBV9 and TRBJ1-1; D possibly corresponds to TRBD1 (6 bases). This CDR3 is built from 13 residues. Trimming stripped 3 bases from V and 3 bases from J, with 9 bases between. CDR1 is SGDLS, CDR2 YYNGEE, per germline. The entire variable domain, with the rest obtained from reference TRBV9 and TRBJ1-1, is as follows: DSGVTQTPKHLITATGQRVTLRCSPRSGDLSVYWYQQSLDQGLQFLIQYYNGEERAKGNILERFSAQQFPDLHSELNLSSLELGDSALYFCASSARTDTEAFFGQGTRLTVV.

To note about this clone: Sequence at one end of the junction differs from germline and may be a read error. V is TRBV3-1 (or the pseudogene TRBV3-2) and J is TRBJ2-7; 9 bases match TRBD2. The CDR3 is made up of 14 amino acids. Per germline, CDR1 LGHDT and CDR2 YNNKEL (reference sequence). CDR3 nucleotide sequence: TGTGCCAGCAGCCCGCGGGAGGGCTCCTCCGAGCAGTACTTC. Translating it yields CASSPREGSSEQYF.

J is TRBJ2-2 and V is TRBV6-5; the D is unclear. Germline CDR1 and CDR2: MNHEY and SVGAGI. The CDR3 has 13 amino acids. The ends were cut back, 1 base at V and 8 bases at J, with 8 bases in the middle. This CDR3 reads CASSYFQAGELFF. The CDR3 coding sequence is TGTGCCAGCAGTTACTTTCAAGCGGGGGAGCTGTTTTTT.

This chain connects TRBV5-4 to TRBJ2-2, with TRBD1 matching 8 bases. Trimming at V came to 5 bases and at J to 7 bases, leaving 1 base not matched to a gene. The germline V gene has CDR1 SGHNT and CDR2 YYREEE (reference sequence). This CDR3 is built from 12 residues. The CDR3 DNA is TGTGCCAGCAGGACAGGGGACGGGGAGCTGTTTTTT. It specifies CASRTGDGELFF.

V is TRBV6-5 and J is TRBJ2-3; D gene uncertain. The ends were cut back, 4 bases at V and 6 bases at J, with 14 bases in the middle. The CDR3 is made up of 14 amino acids. Germline CDR1 is MNHEY and CDR2 is SVGAGI. The CDR3 DNA reads TGTGCCAGCAGTTCATCCCACAGTTGGGATACGCAGTATTTT. This translates into CASSSSHSWDTQYF.

With regard to this clone: Distinct nucleotide sequences in the sample also encode this CDR3. The V call is TRBV12-3 or TRBV12-4, the J call TRBJ1-5; D unclear. The CDR3 is 13 amino acids. Trimming stripped 0 bases from V and 4 bases from J, with 4 bases between. Written as DNA, the CDR3 is TGTGCCAGCAGTTTAGCGGAGAATCAGCCCCAGCATTTT. This encodes CASSLAENQPQHF.

This chain uses TRBV5-1 with TRBJ1-5; D perhaps matches TRBD1 (5 bases). Trimming stripped 0 bases from V and 3 bases from J, with 10 bases between. The V gene's germline CDR1 is SGHRS and CDR2 YFSETQ. The CDR3 totals 15 residues. The CDR3 sequence is CASSLEGAPNQPQHF. CDR3 coding DNA: TGCGCCAGCAGCTTGGAAGGGGCCCCCAATCAGCCCCAGCATTTT.

The gene calls are TRBV11-2 and TRBJ1-4; D unresolved. The CDR3 is made up of 16 amino acids. Per germline, CDR1 SGHAT and CDR2 FQNNGV. V lost 1 base, J lost 5 bases, and 14 bases lay in between. The CDR3 region is CASSLGSLRANEKLFF. DNA of the CDR3: TGTGCCAGCAGCTTAGGGTCTCTACGGGCCAATGAAAAACTGTTTTTT. Based on the CDR3 plus reference TRBV11-2 and TRBJ1-4, the full variable domain is EAGVAQSPRYKIIEKRQSVAFWCNPISGHATLYWYQQILGQGPKLLIQFQNNGVVDDSQLPKDRFSAERLKGVDSTLKIQPAKLEDSAVYLCASSLGSLRANEKLFFGSGTQLSVL.

In this sample, this clone turned up once. The chain couples TRBV30 to TRBJ1-3; D remains unclear. V shed 0 bases and J shed 4 bases, with 10 bases lying between them. Germline lookup yields CDR1 GTSNPN and CDR2 SVGIG (reference sequence). The length of the CDR3 is 14 residues. Written as DNA, the CDR3 is TGTGCCTGGAGTGTTGCGGCCGCAGGAAACACCATATATTTT. Residues: CAWSVAAAGNTIYF.

The chain has TRBV20-1 and TRBJ2-1, with D uncertain. Germline V lookup: CDR1 DFQATT, CDR2 SNEGSKA (reference sequence). V lost 3 bases and J 2 bases, leaving 8 bases between the germline ends. The CDR3 has 13 amino acids. CDR3 DNA sequence: TGCAGTGCTAGTATACCAGCCTACAATGAGCAGTTCTTC. Its translation is CSASIPAYNEQFF.

V is TRBV24-1 and J is TRBJ1-4, with 8 bases lining up with TRBD1. The V gene end was trimmed by 9 bases and the J gene end by 6 bases; junction bases not matched to a gene: 11. CDR3 length: 15 amino acids. The germline V gene has CDR1 KGHDR and CDR2 SFDVKD. The CDR3 here is CATAPTKTGDEKLFF. The CDR3 DNA sequence: TGTGCCACCGCCCCTACTAAGACAGGGGATGAAAAACTGTTTTTT.

This rearrangement joins TRBV6-4 to TRBJ2-6; perhaps D is TRBD1 or TRBD2 (6 bases each). The CDR3 has 16 residues. Germline V gene lookup returns CDR1 MRHNA and CDR2 SNTAGT. V gave up 3 bases and J gave up 0 bases, with 9 bases separating them. The CDR3 sequence is CASSEQGGSGANVLTF. DNA of the CDR3: TGTGCCAGCAGTGAACAGGGAGGCTCTGGGGCCAACGTCCTGACTTTC.